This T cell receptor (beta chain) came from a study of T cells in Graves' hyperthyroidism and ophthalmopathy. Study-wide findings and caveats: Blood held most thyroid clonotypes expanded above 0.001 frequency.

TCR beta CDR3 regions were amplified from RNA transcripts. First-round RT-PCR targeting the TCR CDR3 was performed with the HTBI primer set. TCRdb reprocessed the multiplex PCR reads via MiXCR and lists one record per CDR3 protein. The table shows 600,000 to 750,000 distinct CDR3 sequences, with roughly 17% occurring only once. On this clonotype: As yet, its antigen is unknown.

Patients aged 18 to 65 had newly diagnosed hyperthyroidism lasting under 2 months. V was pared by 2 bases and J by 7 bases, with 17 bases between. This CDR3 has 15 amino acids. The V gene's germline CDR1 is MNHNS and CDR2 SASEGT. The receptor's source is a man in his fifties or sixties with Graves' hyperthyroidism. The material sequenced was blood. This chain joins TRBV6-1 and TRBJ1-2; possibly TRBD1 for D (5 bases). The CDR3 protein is CASSESPGSGGGYTF. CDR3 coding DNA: TGTGCCAGCAGTGAAAGTCCAGGGTCTGGCGGTGGCTACACCTTC.